Following are 27 T cell receptor beta chains from one sample sequenced in a study of blood T cells in healthy people across ages (dated by TCRdb to the mid-2010s). Receptor amplification or capture employed 5' RACE. Data came from an Illumina HiSeq 2500. A second PCR of about 6 to 12 cycles was run with a J-beta primer mix and a sample-barcoded 5' primer. TCRdb trimmed the raw reads at Q25, called clones with MiXCR and kept productive beta chains. All rows with the same CDR3 protein become a single entry with the most common DNA and genes. Present in this sample are 850,000 or so distinct CDR3 sequences, 29% of which were seen just once. Together, the top ten hold about 18% of the sample. The specimen sequenced was blood. The receptors derive from a woman older than 75 in good health.

This clonotype was picked up many times. The chain combines TRBV7-2 with TRBJ2-5; 7 bases line up with TRBD2. The ends lost 7 bases at V and 5 bases at J; junction bases unmatched: 7. The CDR3 has 13 amino acids. The germline CDR1 and CDR2 sequences are SGHTA and FQGNSA. This chain's CDR3 is CASILRGMETQYF. CDR3 coding DNA: TGTGCCAGCATATTGCGGGGGATGGAGACCCAGTACTTC.

This clonotype was recorded a few times. J is TRBJ2-2 and V is TRBV20-1; possible D gene TRBD1, 6 bases. The CDR3 consists of 15 residues. The germline V gene has CDR1 DFQATT and CDR2 SNEGSKA (reference sequence). Deletions cut 0 bases from V and 4 bases from J, with 12 bases between. In DNA form, the CDR3 reads TGCAGTGCTAGAGAGAGCGACAGGCGCACCGGGGAGCTGTTTTTT. This encodes CSARESDRRTGELFF.

This clonotype was seen repeatedly, ten times or more. This chain uses TRBV5-1 with TRBJ2-3; 7 nucleotides line up with TRBD1. This CDR3 is 15 amino acids long. Germline trimming cut 6 bases from V and 5 bases from J; bases unmatched to any gene: 12. Germline V CDR1 and CDR2: SGHRS, YFSETQ. The CDR3 coding sequence is TGCGCCAGCACCGACCCGGGACAGACTATAGATACGCAGTATTTT. Translation gives CASTDPGQTIDTQYF.

Details on this clonotype: A read error may explain this, as a much larger clone is one base away. Without the conserved terminal phenylalanine or tryptophan, this CDR3 likely stems from a read error. The V call is TRBV12-3 or TRBV12-4, the J call TRBJ2-3; 9 bases line up with TRBD2. CDR3 length equals 13 residues. With 8 bases clipped from V and 2 bases from J, the junction kept 2 bases outside the gene matches. The CDR3 region is CASLAGYTDTQYY. As DNA, the CDR3 is TGTGCCAGCCTAGCGGGGTACACAGATACGCAGTATTAT.

J is TRBJ2-4 and V is TRBV12-3 or TRBV12-4; the D gene could be TRBD1 or TRBD2 (5 bases each). The end of the DNA fits TRBJ2-5 better, so the J call may be wrong. The CDR3 has 13 residues. The CDR3, as DNA: TGTGCCAGCAGGGGACCGCTCCAAGAGACCCAGTACTTC. It translates to CASRGPLQETQYF.

V gene TRBV12-3 or TRBV12-4 combines with J gene TRBJ2-3; 14 bases map to TRBD2. V dropped 6 bases and J dropped 4; count of bases not matched to a gene: 6. This CDR3 is built from 16 residues. CDR3 residues: CASSPGTSGSADTQYF. The CDR3 coding sequence is TGTGCCAGCAGCCCCGGGACTAGCGGGAGCGCAGATACGCAGTATTTT.

A single count supports this clonotype. The rearrangement joins TRBV7-9 to TRBJ1-2, with 7 positions matching TRBD1. V was pared by 3 bases and J by 6 bases, with 13 bases of the junction left unmatched. CDR3 length equals 16 residues. Germline V CDR1 and CDR2: SEHNR, FQNEAQ (reference sequence). In DNA form, the CDR3 reads TGTGCCAGCAGCTTCTTACAGGGCCCAGGGGGGGATGGCTACACCTTC. It yields the protein CASSFLQGPGGDGYTF.

This clonotype appeared a few times. A read error is possible here, since a much larger clone lies one base away. This chain joins TRBV7-2 and TRBJ2-7; 9 bases line up with TRBD2. Looked up from germline, CDR1 is SGHTA and CDR2 is FQGNSA. CDR3 length: 14 residues. CDR3 DNA sequence: TGTGCCAGCAGCCGGGCGGGGGGGCCCTACGGGCAGTACTTC. It is translated as CASSRAGGPYGQYF.

This clonotype was seen repeatedly, ten times or more. The chain has TRBV7-2 and TRBJ1-2; 7 bases align to TRBD1. CDR1 SGHTA and CDR2 FQGNSA come from the germline V gene. V dropped 6 bases and J dropped 6; count of bases not matched to a gene: 7. The CDR3 loop spans 13 amino acids. CDR3 in DNA: TGTGCCAGCAGGTTGACAGGGCGACATGGCTACACCTTC. It translates to CASRLTGRHGYTF.

The table lists this clonotype with many counts. The chain joins TRBV30 to TRBJ2-7; a possible D gene is TRBD1 (5 bases). Germline V gene sequence: CDR1 GTSNPN, CDR2 SVGIG (reference sequence). The CDR3 has 12 amino acids. Trimming cost V 0 bases and J 6 bases, with 9 bases left between them. CDR3 sequence: CAWSVRQFEQYF. In DNA, the CDR3 is TGTGCCTGGAGTGTACGACAGTTCGAGCAGTACTTC.

This clonotype was picked up many times. The chain has TRBV9 and TRBJ1-2; the D is unclear. The CDR3 loop spans 13 amino acids. The V end was cut by 3 bases, the J end by 7 bases, with 13 bases between. Per the germline V gene, CDR1 is SGDLS and CDR2 is YYNGEE. The CDR3 coding sequence is TGTGCCAGCAGCGGGCAGGAGTGGCGTGGCTACACCTTC. This codes for CASSGQEWRGYTF. Using reference TRBV9 and TRBJ1-2 for the parts outside the CDR3, the full variable domain is DSGVTQTPKHLITATGQRVTLRCSPRSGDLSVYWYQQSLDQGLQFLIQYYNGEERAKGNILERFSAQQFPDLHSELNLSSLELGDSALYFCASSGQEWRGYTFGSGTRLTVV.

This clonotype was recorded many times. The rearrangement joins TRBV20-1 to TRBJ2-3, with D uncertain. Germline CDR1 reads DFQATT; CDR2 reads SNEGSKA (reference sequence). V lost 3 bases, J lost 6 bases, and 7 bases lay in between. This CDR3 comprises 11 residues. In DNA, the CDR3 is TGCAGTGCTAGGGGGTCCGATACGCAGTATTTT. Protein: CSARGSDTQYF.

This clonotype occurred a few times. This rearrangement joins TRBV18 to TRBJ1-6, with TRBD1 identical over 8 bases. The CDR3 spans 18 residues. V gave up 5 bases and J gave up 2 bases; unmatched junction bases: 11. Germline CDR1 and CDR2: KGHSH and LQKENI. CDR3 bases: TGTGCCAGCTCATCTAGGCAGGGGGCGATCCCCTATAATTCACCCCTCCACTTT. This codes for CASSSRQGAIPYNSPLHF.

This clonotype appeared a few times. The gene calls are TRBV6-1 and TRBJ2-1, with 13 positions matching TRBD2. The CDR3 contains 17 residues. CDR1 is MNHNS and CDR2 is SASEGT in the germline V gene. The V and J ends lost 3 bases and 3 bases, in that order; junction bases with no gene match: 5. Here the CDR3 reads CASSERLAGGYYNEQFF. For the CDR3, the DNA is TGTGCCAGCAGTGAGAGACTAGCGGGGGGCTACTACAATGAGCAGTTCTTC.

This clonotype was detected a few times. The chain links TRBV20-1 to TRBJ2-3; D might be TRBD1 (7 bases). The CDR3 sequence is 13 residues long. V was shortened by 5 bases and J by 4 bases, with 13 bases between the two germline ends. Germline lookup yields CDR1 DFQATT and CDR2 SNEGSKA (reference sequence). CDR3 DNA sequence: TGCAGTGCTGGAGGGACAGATTCAGATACGCAGTATTTT. Protein product: CSAGGTDSDTQYF.

The genes are TRBV16 and TRBJ1-2, with 9 bases lining up with TRBD1. The CDR3 contains 15 residues. Germline values: CDR1 KGHSY, CDR2 FQNENV. V lost 4 bases, J lost 8 bases, and 11 bases stayed unmatched. DNA for the CDR3: TGTGCCAGCAGCCCTGGAGGGACAGGGCTATTCGGCTACACCTTC. Amino acid sequence: CASSPGGTGLFGYTF. Drawing the rest from reference TRBV16 and TRBJ1-2, the complete variable domain is GEEVAQTPKHLVRGEGQKAKLYCAPIKGHSYVFWYQQVLKNEFKFLISFQNENVFDETGMPKERFSAKCLPNSPCSLEIQATKLEDSAVYFCASSPGGTGLFGYTFGSGTRLTVV.

This clonotype was seen at least ten times. The V and J genes are TRBV4-2 and TRBJ2-1, with 10 bases aligning to TRBD2. The CDR3 extends over 15 amino acids. Trimming took 5 bases from V and 5 from J; bases not matched to a gene: 6. The germline V gene encodes CDR1 LGHNA and CDR2 YNFKEQ. The CDR3: CASSERGGLHNEQFF. CDR3 in DNA: TGTGCCAGCAGCGAGCGGGGGGGCCTGCACAATGAGCAGTTCTTC.

With respect to this clonotype: This sequence may be a read error, since a much larger clone differs from it by one base. The V call is TRBV20-1, the J call TRBJ2-1; no definite D call. CDR1 and CDR2 (germline): DFQATT, SNEGSKA (reference sequence). The CDR3 spans 10 residues. Deletions cut 5 bases from V and 6 bases from J, with 5 bases between. In DNA form, the CDR3 reads TGCAGTGCTTCCCGCAATGAGCAGTTCTTC. It specifies CSASRNEQFF.

In its sample, this clonotype was seen many times. The rearrangement uses TRBV7-9 and TRBJ1-2, with D unresolved. The V gene lost 5 bases and the J gene lost 0 bases, with 13 bases spanning the gap. The CDR3 has 15 residues. Germline V gene data show CDR1 as SEHNR and CDR2 as FQNEAQ (reference sequence). CDR3 loop: CASSPDLGPNYGYTF. The CDR3 DNA sequence: TGTGCCAGCAGCCCAGACCTTGGCCCTAACTATGGCTACACCTTC.

This clonotype was found once. The chain employs TRBV12-3 or TRBV12-4 and TRBJ1-2; no clear D gene. The V gene lost 1 base and the J gene lost 9 bases, with 21 bases spanning the gap. The CDR3 covers 16 residues. This CDR3 is CASSLVSEVREASYTF. CDR3 DNA sequence: TGTGCCAGCAGTTTAGTCTCCGAGGTTCGGGAGGCGAGCTACACCTTC.

This clonotype was seen repeatedly, ten times or more. J is TRBJ2-5 and V is TRBV9; the match to TRBD2 covers 15 bases. CDR3 length: 17 residues. V was pared by 3 bases and J by 5 bases, with 8 bases of the junction left unmatched. Germline CDR1 SGDLS, CDR2 YYNGEE. CDR3 sequence reads: CASSAPGLAGGRETQYF. The CDR3 DNA reads as TGTGCCAGCAGCGCTCCGGGACTAGCGGGGGGTAGGGAGACCCAGTACTTC. The full variable domain, completed using reference TRBV9 and TRBJ2-5, is DSGVTQTPKHLITATGQRVTLRCSPRSGDLSVYWYQQSLDQGLQFLIQYYNGEERAKGNILERFSAQQFPDLHSELNLSSLELGDSALYFCASSAPGLAGGRETQYFGPGTRLLVL.

This clonotype was detected ten times or more. The chain employs TRBV20-1 and TRBJ2-1; TRBD1 matches at 8 bases. The CDR3 consists of 15 residues. J gave up 0 bases and V 1 base, and 2 bases lay outside the gene matches. Per germline, CDR1 DFQATT and CDR2 SNEGSKA (reference sequence). CDR3 loop: CSARGTGSSYNEQFF. CDR3 coding DNA: TGCAGTGCTAGAGGGACAGGGAGCTCCTACAATGAGCAGTTCTTC.

For this clonotype: A much larger clone differs by one base, so this may be a read error. The rearrangement uses TRBV3-1 and TRBJ1-1; D remains unclear. V lost 10 bases and J lost 1, with 13 bases in between. The CDR3 is 13 amino acids. From germline, CDR1 is LGHDT and CDR2 YNNKEL (reference sequence). CDR3 amino acids: CANTAVGNTEAFF. CDR3 sequence (DNA): TGTGCCAACACCGCGGTAGGGAACACTGAAGCTTTCTTT.

At least ten counts were recorded for this clonotype. This chain joins TRBV6-2 or TRBV6-3 and TRBJ2-7; TRBD1 aligns across 8 bases. Germline CDR1 and CDR2: MNHEY and SVGEGT. Trimming at V came to 7 bases and at J to 4 bases, leaving 6 bases not matched to a gene. CDR3 length: 13 residues. The CDR3 spells CASNPGGKYEQYF. CDR3 coding DNA: TGTGCCAGCAACCCAGGGGGCAAATACGAGCAGTACTTC.

A word on this clonotype: A much larger clone lies one base from this, so it may be a read error. This rearrangement joins TRBV7-2 to TRBJ2-3, with D possibly TRBD2 on 7 matching bases. Germline CDR1 is SGHTA and CDR2 is FQGNSA. V shed 0 bases and J shed 5 bases, with 12 bases lying between them. This CDR3 contains 15 residues. Here the CDR3 reads CASSLAAGAGDTQYF. In DNA form, the CDR3 reads TGTGCCAGCAGCTTAGCGGCGGGGGCTGGAGATACGCAGTATTTT.

At least ten counts were recorded for this clonotype. The chain's CDR3 is CASSWTDYEQYF. The DNA of the CDR3 is TGTGCCAGCAGTTGGACAGACTACGAGCAGTACTTC. The chain is built from TRBV27 and TRBJ2-7; tentative D call: TRBD1 (6 bases). V gave up 4 bases and J gave up 3 bases, with 7 bases separating them. Germline V gene lookup returns CDR1 MNHEY and CDR2 SMNVEV (reference sequence). The CDR3 has 12 residues.

The V and J genes are TRBV2 and TRBJ2-7; the match to TRBD2 covers 8 bases. Germline-derived CDR1 and CDR2 are SNHLY and FYNNEI. The CDR3 extends over 16 amino acids. With V trimmed by 2 bases and J by 2 bases, 8 bases remained unmatched. This CDR3 is CASSESSSGVTYEQYV. CDR3 in DNA: TGTGCCAGCAGTGAAAGTAGTAGCGGGGTGACCTACGAGCAGTACGTC.